This entry lists 5 T cell receptor beta chains sequenced from one sample in a study of blood T cell repertoires in COVID-19 (TCRdb year 2020). The library was generated by the immunoSEQ multiplex PCR assay. The table comes from immuneACCESS by way of TCRdb, which keeps in-frame sequences with V and J called. Part of the clones is missing from these tables; in studies checked, under half for an unresolved V gene and the rest for unknown reasons. This sample comprises more than 55,000 clones, approximately 87% of them detected only once. The ten largest clonotypes hold 6% to 8.5% of the sample. Material: peripheral blood. The receptors originated from a man aged 55-75 years with active or convalescent COVID-19.

This clone came up once. The CDR3 DNA reads TGTGCCAGCAGTGAAGAGGGGAGGGGTACTTCACCCCTCCACTTT. This codes for CASSEEGRGTSPLHF. The genes are TRBV2 and TRBJ1-6, with D possibly TRBD1 on 5 matching bases. The CDR3 is 15 amino acids. Germline V gives CDR1 SNHLY, CDR2 FYNNEI. V lost 1 base, J lost 9 bases, and 13 bases lay in between.

This chain uses TRBV28 with TRBJ1-3, with 8 bases lining up with TRBD1. Losses at the gene ends were 2 bases for V and 7 bases for J; bases not matched to a gene: 7. The CDR3 loop spans 15 amino acids. From germline, CDR1 is MDHEN and CDR2 SYDVKM. The CDR3 sequence: CASSLLQGGKNTIYF. As DNA, the CDR3 is TGTGCCAGCAGTTTACTACAGGGGGGGAAGAACACCATATATTTT.

The chain recombines TRBV6-5 with TRBJ1-2; perhaps TRBD1 as D (5 bases). There are 15 residues in the CDR3. The V gene's germline CDR1 is MNHEY and CDR2 SVGAGI. Trimming removed 5 bases from V and 2 bases from J, with 15 bases in between. In DNA, the CDR3 is TGTGCCAGCAGTCCCCGGGGGGAGGGGAACTATGGCTACACCTTC. Its protein is CASSPRGEGNYGYTF.

V is TRBV7-2 and J is TRBJ1-6; possible D gene TRBD1, 6 bases. CDR1 is SGHTA and CDR2 is FQGNSA in the germline V gene. V was trimmed by 1 base and J by 8 bases, leaving 15 bases between them. The CDR3 extends over 16 amino acids. CDR3 region: CASSLGLGAVYSPLHF. CDR3 in DNA: TGTGCCAGCAGCTTAGGCCTGGGGGCCGTCTATTCACCCCTCCACTTT.

The count of this clone is one. The chain links TRBV18 to TRBJ2-5; perhaps TRBD2 as D (6 bases). V was clipped by 6 bases and J by 5 bases, with 10 bases between them. Germline V gene sequence: CDR1 KGHSH, CDR2 LQKENI. CDR3 length: 12 amino acids. The CDR3 reads CASSRGGETQYF. As DNA, the CDR3 is TGTGCCAGCTCTCGAGGAGGGGAGACCCAGTACTTC. The full variable domain, rest sourced from reference TRBV18 and TRBJ2-5, is NAGVMQNPRHLVRRRGQEARLRCSPMKGHSHVYWYRQLPEEGLKFMVYLQKENIIDESGMPKERFSAEFPKEGPSILRIQQVVRGDSAAYFCASSRGGETQYFGPGTRLLVL.